The rows below give T cell receptor beta chains drawn from one sample of a study of beta chain features in type 1 diabetes. Profiling relied on immunoSEQ multiplex PCR, and the TCRdb table lists in-frame clones only, not all of them. Among more than 95,000 clones listed, under 30% were seen once. Sequences were obtained from central memory CD4+ T cells from blood. The receptors were sampled from a woman between 18 and 30 years old with type 1 diabetes. Each CDR3 is given with its conserved first and last residue. D genes are given only for firm matches. Clone sizes are given selectively: once, few, many, or a class where the clone is expanded.

CDR3 protein,CDR3 DNA,J gene,D gene,clone size,V gene
CASSSLLGVQGYGYEQYF,TGTGCCAGCAGTTCCCTACTTGGGGTGCAGGGTTACGGCTACGAGCAGTACTTC,TRBJ2-7,NA,few,TRBV28
CASSHTSGTTYNEQFF,TGTGCCAGCAGCCATACTAGCGGGACCACCTACAATGAGCAGTTCTTC,TRBJ2-1,TRBD2,few,TRBV14
CASSPSAGYTGELFF,TGCGCCAGCAGCCCCTCGGCAGGGTACACCGGGGAGCTGTTTTTT,TRBJ2-2,NA,NA,TRBV5-1
CASRPTGYYGYTF,TGTGCCAGCAGGCCGACAGGGTATTATGGCTACACCTTC,TRBJ1-2,TRBD1,NA,TRBV6-5
CASSLLASGKNIQYF,TGTGCCAGCAGTTTACTGGCTAGCGGGAAGAACATTCAGTACTTC,TRBJ2-4,TRBD2,NA,TRBV28
CASTILAGEAVEQFF,TGCGCCAGCACCATTCTAGCGGGAGAGGCGGTTGAGCAGTTCTTC,TRBJ2-1,TRBD2,NA,TRBV5-1
CASRHPDTQETQYF,TGTGCCAGCCGCCATCCGGACACGCAAGAGACCCAGTACTTC,TRBJ2-5,NA,NA,TRBV7-2
CASSLGVNNEQFF,TGCGCCAGCAGCTTGGGAGTGAACAATGAGCAGTTCTTC,TRBJ2-1,NA,NA,TRBV5-1
CASSLPGQPQHF,TGTGCCAGCAGTCTCCCGGGTCAGCCCCAGCATTTT,TRBJ1-5,NA,few,TRBV28
CASKDRASYEQYF,TGTGCCTCCAAGGACAGGGCTTCCTACGAGCAGTACTTC,TRBJ2-7,TRBD1,few,TRBV2
CASSSQGQGTGELFF,TGTGCCAGCAGCTCACAGGGACAGGGAACCGGGGAGCTGTTTTTT,TRBJ2-2,TRBD1,few,TRBV7-6
CASSFTGVYGYTF,TGTGCCAGCAGCTTCACAGGGGTCTATGGCTACACCTTC,TRBJ1-2,TRBD1,few,TRBV7-2
CATTKQGQGEKLFF,TGTGCCACCACAAAACAGGGCCAGGGTGAAAAACTGTTTTTT,TRBJ1-4,NA,few,TRBV15
CASSEWDRGLGEKLFF,TGTGCCAGCAGTGAATGGGACAGGGGGCTAGGAGAAAAACTGTTTTTT,TRBJ1-4,TRBD1,NA,TRBV25-1
CASSELGDTEAFF,TGTGCCAGCAGTGAATTAGGGGATACTGAAGCTTTCTTT,TRBJ1-1,NA,NA,TRBV25-1
CASSGLAHNEQFF,TGTGCCAGCAGTGGGCTAGCCCACAATGAGCAGTTCTTC,TRBJ2-1,NA,NA,TRBV2
CASSLGASGSYNEQFF,TGTGCCAGCAGCTTAGGGGCTAGCGGCTCCTACAATGAGCAGTTCTTC,TRBJ2-1,TRBD2,NA,TRBV7-2
CSVGERGLDEKLFF,TGCAGCGTTGGAGAAAGGGGGCTCGATGAAAAACTGTTTTTT,TRBJ1-4,TRBD1,few,TRBV29-1
CASSLGGGATYNEQFF,TGTGCCAGCAGCTTAGGGGGCGGGGCTACCTACAATGAGCAGTTCTTC,TRBJ2-1,NA,NA,TRBV7-2
CASSLSRHLFYNEQFF,TGTGCCAGCAGTTTATCGAGGCACCTCTTCTACAATGAGCAGTTCTTC,TRBJ2-1,NA,few,TRBV27
CASSSGSQYF,TGTGCCAGCAGTAGCGGATCCCAGTACTTC,TRBJ2-5,NA,NA,TRBV2
CASSDRAKNTEAFF,TGTGCCAGCAGTGACAGGGCCAAGAACACTGAAGCTTTCTTT,TRBJ1-1,NA,NA,TRBV2
CASSSRGWAGGNTGELFF,TGTGCCAGCAGTTCCCGCGGCTGGGCGGGAGGAAACACCGGGGAGCTGTTTTTT,TRBJ2-2,TRBD2,NA,TRBV27
CASSTGTGISGANVLTF,TGTGCCAGCAGCACGGGGACAGGGATCTCTGGGGCCAACGTCCTGACTTTC,TRBJ2-6,TRBD1,few,TRBV7-9
CACGTGNQPQHF,TGTGCCTGTGGGACAGGGAATCAGCCCCAGCATTTT,TRBJ1-5,TRBD1,few,TRBV30
CASSLEGGPGNTIYF,TGTGCCAGCAGCTTAGAGGGGGGGCCTGGAAACACCATATATTTT,TRBJ1-3,NA,NA,TRBV7-9
CASSLGGGHQPQHF,TGTGCCAGCTCCTTAGGGGGGGGACATCAGCCCCAGCATTTT,TRBJ1-5,NA,NA,TRBV18
CASSRDNGNEKLFF,TGTGCCAGCAGCCGGGACAACGGGAATGAAAAACTGTTTTTT,TRBJ1-4,NA,NA,TRBV7-9
CASSFWQNQPQHF,TGTGCCAGCAGCTTCTGGCAAAATCAGCCCCAGCATTTT,TRBJ1-5,NA,NA,TRBV7-8
CASSISGGPYEQYF,TGTGCCAGCAGCATCTCAGGGGGCCCGTACGAGCAGTACTTC,TRBJ2-7,TRBD1,NA,TRBV7-3
CASSVPGGQGTAFF,TGTGCCAGCAGTGTCCCGGGAGGACAGGGAACAGCTTTCTTT,TRBJ1-1,TRBD1,few,TRBV25-1
CASRGAGETQYF,TGCGCCAGCAGGGGGGCAGGGGAGACCCAGTACTTC,TRBJ2-5,NA,NA,TRBV5-1
CASSLDGETQYF,TGTGCCAGCAGCTTAGACGGGGAGACCCAGTACTTC,TRBJ2-5,NA,few,TRBV7-2
CASSERPETQYF,TGTGCCAGCAGTGAGCGGCCGGAGACCCAGTACTTC,TRBJ2-5,NA,NA,TRBV2
CSVAPQGAGTEAFF,TGCAGCGTTGCTCCACAGGGGGCTGGCACTGAAGCTTTCTTT,TRBJ1-1,TRBD1,few,TRBV29-1
CASSLTGGTVSEAFF,TGTGCCAGCAGCTTGACAGGGGGCACTGTGAGTGAAGCTTTCTTT,TRBJ1-1,TRBD1,few,TRBV7-9
CASSFWGGSGNEQFF,TGTGCCAGCAGCTTTTGGGGGGGTAGCGGCAATGAGCAGTTCTTC,TRBJ2-1,TRBD2,NA,TRBV7-2
CASGVGQFQETQYF,TGTGCCAGCGGAGTGGGACAGTTTCAAGAGACCCAGTACTTC,TRBJ2-5,TRBD1,few,TRBV28
CASIRMGRGGDQPQHF,TGTGCCAGCATAAGGATGGGGCGCGGTGGGGATCAGCCCCAGCATTTT,TRBJ1-5,NA,NA,TRBV28
CAWSGTFHNEQFF,TGTGCCTGGAGCGGGACTTTTCACAATGAGCAGTTCTTC,TRBJ2-1,NA,NA,TRBV30
CASSNGGPTEAFF,TGTGCCAGCAGCAACGGGGGACCCACTGAAGCTTTCTTT,TRBJ1-1,NA,NA,TRBV21-1
CASSEHRVTEAFF,TGTGCCAGCAGTGAACACAGGGTAACTGAAGCTTTCTTT,TRBJ1-1,NA,NA,TRBV6-1
CASSRTRDTQYF,TGTGCCAGCTCACGAACGAGGGATACGCAGTATTTT,TRBJ2-3,NA,NA,TRBV18
CAWTSGRSPGFF,TGTGCCTGGACTAGCGGGAGGTCCCCGGGGTTCTTC,TRBJ2-1,TRBD2,NA,TRBV30
CASKVGGNTGELFF,TGTGCCAGCAAGGTGGGAGGGAACACCGGGGAGCTGTTTTTT,TRBJ2-2,NA,few,TRBV2
CASSGTGRTEAFF,TGTGCCAGCAGTGGGACAGGGAGGACTGAAGCTTTCTTT,TRBJ1-1,TRBD1,few,TRBV28
CASSPPVRTRSTGELFF,TGTGCCAGCAGCCCCCCGGTGCGGACTAGATCTACCGGGGAGCTGTTTTTT,TRBJ2-2,TRBD2,few,TRBV9
CASSFWSLSGNQPQHF,TGTGCCAGCAGTTTTTGGAGCCTTTCCGGCAATCAGCCCCAGCATTTT,TRBJ1-5,NA,NA,TRBV28
CASKGTTEQYF,TGTGCCAGCAAAGGGACAACCGAGCAGTACTTC,TRBJ2-7,NA,few,TRBV2
CAWYRGETQYF,TGTGCCTGGTACAGGGGTGAGACCCAGTACTTC,TRBJ2-5,TRBD1,few,TRBV30
CATSRDNSDEQFF,TGTGCCACCAGCAGAGATAACTCGGATGAGCAGTTCTTC,TRBJ2-1,NA,NA,TRBV15
CASTAGRAMQETQYF,TGTGCCAGCACCGCTGGCAGGGCCATGCAAGAGACCCAGTACTTC,TRBJ2-5,NA,NA,TRBV2
CASSPGFEKTNYGYTF,TGTGCCAGCAGCCCAGGTTTCGAGAAGACTAACTATGGCTACACCTTC,TRBJ1-2,NA,NA,TRBV7-9
CASSLLRGSDQPQHF,TGTGCCAGCAGTCTCCTCAGGGGATCCGATCAGCCCCAGCATTTT,TRBJ1-5,NA,NA,TRBV27
CASSSQGLPTTGELFF,TGTGCCAGCAGCTCTCAGGGTTTACCGACCACCGGGGAGCTGTTTTTT,TRBJ2-2,NA,few,TRBV5-8